The 32 T cell receptor beta chains below come from one sample, sequenced in a study of T cells after yellow fever vaccination. MiXCR, applied by TCRdb to the 5' RACE reads, yields one record per CDR3 protein. The table has 250,000 or so distinct CDR3 sequences, 3.6% seen once. This specimen was PBMCs, taken 15 days after the yellow fever booster vaccination. These receptors were collected from a man younger than 30 who received the YFV17D yellow fever vaccine.

This clonotype was counted many times. The chain couples TRBV5-1 to TRBJ2-7; D not resolved. This CDR3 comprises 13 residues. The germline V gene has CDR1 SGHRS and CDR2 YFSETQ. Trimming took off 4 bases at V and 3 bases at J, with 11 bases between the two ends. CDR3 in DNA: TGCGCCAGCAGCCCCGACAAGTTCTACGAGCAGTACTTC. Translation: CASSPDKFYEQYF.

This clonotype was found many times. This chain links TRBV4-3 with TRBJ2-7; 10 bases are shared with TRBD1. The CDR3 has 15 amino acids. V shed 0 bases and J 4 bases; nucleotides not matched to a gene: 3. CDR1 and CDR2 (germline): LGHNA, YSLEER. Here the CDR3 DNA reads TGCGCCAGCAGCCAAGATAGGACAGGGGGATACGAGCAGTACTTC. Its protein product is CASSQDRTGGYEQYF.

This clonotype occurred many times. The gene calls are TRBV19 and TRBJ2-1, with 8 bases fitting TRBD2. With 7 bases clipped from V and 3 bases from J, the junction kept 5 bases outside the gene matches. The germline gives CDR1 LNHDA, CDR2 SQIVND (reference sequence). The CDR3 is 14 amino acids. CDR3 in amino acids: CASTAGGVYNEQFF. CDR3 nucleotide sequence: TGTGCCAGTACGGCGGGGGGAGTCTACAATGAGCAGTTCTTC. Together with reference TRBV19 and TRBJ2-1, the CDR3 gives the full variable domain: DGGITQSPKYLFRKEGQNVTLSCEQNLNHDAMYWYRQDPGQGLRLIYYSQIVNDFQKGDIAEGYSVSREKKESFPLTVTSAQKNPTAFYLCASTAGGVYNEQFFGPGTRLTVL.

Many counts were recorded for this clonotype. This chain uses TRBV18 with TRBJ2-1; D possibly corresponds to TRBD1 (5 bases). The CDR3 length is 17 residues. Germline assignment: CDR1 KGHSH and CDR2 LQKENI. V lost 1 base and J lost 4, with 17 bases in between. CDR3 DNA: TGTGCCAGCTCACCACTCCAAATCCAGGGTGTATACAATGAGCAGTTCTTC. This gives the protein CASSPLQIQGVYNEQFF.

Ten or more counts support this clonotype. This rearrangement joins TRBV7-9 to TRBJ2-5; 9 positions agree with TRBD1. Germline loops: CDR1 SEHNR, CDR2 FQNEAQ (reference sequence). This CDR3 spans 16 amino acids. The V and J ends lost 5 bases and 5 bases, in that order; junction bases with no gene match: 12. DNA of the CDR3: TGTGCCAGCAGCAAAAAGGGGGACAGGGTATATGAGACCCAGTACTTC. Protein sequence: CASSKKGDRVYETQYF.

This clonotype has ten or more counts. This chain joins TRBV27 and TRBJ1-5; D is undetermined. Germline V gene lookup returns CDR1 MNHEY and CDR2 SMNVEV (reference sequence). This CDR3 region has 14 residues. With 5 bases removed from V and 6 bases from J, the gap between germline ends came to 14 bases. CDR3 coding DNA: TGTGCCAGCAGTCGCGGTGGGGAGAGTCAGCCCCAGCATTTT. It translates to CASSRGGESQPQHF.

This clonotype was recorded at least ten times. V and J are TRBV5-6 and TRBJ2-3; 9 nucleotides align to TRBD2. The length of the CDR3 is 17 residues. V shed 4 bases and J 1 base; nucleotides not matched to a gene: 10. CDR1 is SGHDT, CDR2 YYEEEE, per germline. In DNA form, the CDR3 reads TGTGCCAGCAGCCGCCTCGGAGCGGGGGGTGGCACAGATACGCAGTATTTT. It encodes CASSRLGAGGGTDTQYF.

In its sample, this clonotype was seen many times. This sequence joins TRBV18 and TRBJ2-2; D gene unclear. CDR1 and CDR2 from the germline V gene are KGHSH and LQKENI. V was clipped by 5 bases and J by 5 bases, with 9 bases between them. The CDR3 is made up of 13 amino acids. The CDR3: CASSLSFTGELFF. CDR3 DNA: TGTGCCAGCTCATTATCGTTTACCGGGGAGCTGTTTTTT.

In this sample, this clonotype turned up many times. The CDR3 region has the DNA TGTGCCAGCAGTGCCCTGACAGGTCGCCAACATGCCCTCCACTTT. Translated, it gives CASSALTGRQHALHF. The rearrangement joins TRBV6-5 to TRBJ1-6; maybe TRBD1 (6 bases). V lost 5 bases to trimming and J lost 14 bases, with 22 bases between them. Germline CDR1 and CDR2: MNHEY and SVGAGI. The CDR3 contains 15 residues.

The table lists this clonotype with many counts. V gene TRBV6-6 combines with J gene TRBJ2-3; the D is unclear. V was trimmed by 2 bases and J by 5 bases, leaving 8 bases between them. In germline, CDR1 is MNHNY, CDR2 SVGAGI (reference sequence). This CDR3 contains 13 residues. The DNA for the CDR3 is TGTGCCAGCAGTTACGGGCGCCTAGATACGCAGTATTTT. This translates into CASSYGRLDTQYF.

This clonotype was found many times. The V and J genes are TRBV12-3 or TRBV12-4 and TRBJ1-5; D uncertain. This CDR3 region has 14 residues. V gave up 2 bases and J gave up 3 bases, with 8 bases separating them. CDR3 DNA sequence: TGTGCCAGCAGTTTAAGACAAGCCAATCAGCCCCAGCATTTT. Translation gives CASSLRQANQPQHF.

Many counts were recorded for this clonotype. The V call is TRBV18, the J call TRBJ2-5; 9 bases align to TRBD1. In germline, CDR1 is KGHSH, CDR2 LQKENI. This CDR3 contains 15 residues. With V trimmed by 0 bases and J by 7 bases, 6 bases remained unmatched. CDR3 loop: CASSPPGQGPGTQYF. CDR3 DNA: TGTGCCAGCTCACCACCGGGACAGGGTCCCGGGACCCAGTACTTC. The variable domain in full, with the rest retrieved from reference TRBV18 and TRBJ2-5, is NAGVMQNPRHLVRRRGQEARLRCSPMKGHSHVYWYRQLPEEGLKFMVYLQKENIIDESGMPKERFSAEFPKEGPSILRIQQVVRGDSAAYFCASSPPGQGPGTQYFGPGTRLLVL.

This clonotype was observed at least ten times. The genes are TRBV4-3 and TRBJ2-3; D not resolved. This CDR3 region has 15 residues. Between the trimmed V and J ends, which lost 0 bases and 1 base, there was a span of 8 bases. The germline V gene has CDR1 LGHNA and CDR2 YSLEER. The CDR3 sequence is CASSQDPGRTDTQYF. In DNA form, the CDR3 reads TGCGCCAGCAGCCAAGACCCGGGCCGCACAGATACGCAGTATTTT.

On this clonotype itself: The junction does not match germline at one end; this may be a read error. The chain employs TRBV12-3 or TRBV12-4 and TRBJ1-2; D perhaps matches TRBD1 (5 bases). The CDR3 consists of 14 residues. The DNA for the CDR3 is TGTGCCAGCAGTTTACCAATCCGGGACTACGGCTACACCTTC. Residues: CASSLPIRDYGYTF.

In this sample, this clonotype turned up many times. The chain joins TRBV7-9 to TRBJ2-3, with 10 bases fitting TRBD2. The CDR3 spans 16 residues. The trim removed 2 bases at V and 5 bases at J, leaving 7 bases unmatched. Germline assignment: CDR1 SEHNR and CDR2 FQNEAQ (reference sequence). CDR3 nucleotide sequence: TGTGCCAGCAGCTTATCTCTAGCGGGGGCGGGAGATACGCAGTATTTT. It codes for CASSLSLAGAGDTQYF.

In the case of this clonotype: Likely a read error: the CDR3 ends without its conserved phenylalanine or tryptophan. CDR3 in DNA: TGCAGTGCTAGAGTAGGAAACTATGGCTACACCTCC. It encodes CSARVGNYGYTS. The V gene is TRBV20-1, the J gene TRBJ1-2; D unclear. Trimming stripped 1 base from V and 2 bases from J, with 5 bases between. Per germline, CDR1 DFQATT and CDR2 SNEGSKA (reference sequence). The CDR3 covers 12 residues.

The table lists this clonotype with many counts. The chain has TRBV7-7 and TRBJ2-5; 10 bases align to TRBD1. Trimming cost V 3 bases and J 4 bases; bases outside gene matches: 14. Per the germline V gene, CDR1 is SSHAT and CDR2 is FNYEAQ (reference sequence). The CDR3 runs 18 residues. CDR3 sequence (DNA): TGTGCCAGCAGCTTGTTCGCCCCCGGGACAGGGGATGGAGAGACCCAGTACTTC. This codes for CASSLFAPGTGDGETQYF.

Of note for this clonotype: A much larger clone lies one base from this, so it may be a read error. The chain carries TRBV10-2 and TRBJ2-5; D possibly corresponds to TRBD2 (6 bases). The CDR3 consists of 12 residues. The V gene's germline CDR1 is WSHSY and CDR2 SAAADI. CDR3 residues: CASSQARETQCF. The CDR3 coding sequence is TGCGCCAGCAGTCAAGCTCGGGAGACCCAGTGCTTC.

This clonotype was seen many times. The chain combines TRBV29-1 with TRBJ2-1; D is possibly TRBD2 (5 bases). The ends were cut back, 3 bases at V and 3 bases at J, with 9 bases in the middle. CDR1 SQVTM and CDR2 ANQGSEA come from the germline V gene. This CDR3 contains 13 residues. The CDR3 DNA follows: TGCAGCGTTGAGAGGGTGCACTACAATGAGCAGTTCTTC. Amino acids: CSVERVHYNEQFF.

This clonotype was seen at least ten times. The chain employs TRBV7-3 and TRBJ2-2; perhaps TRBD2 as D (5 bases). This CDR3 contains 15 residues. Germline V gene sequence: CDR1 SGHTA, CDR2 FQGTGA. The germline V and J ends were trimmed by 5 bases and 3 bases, with 13 bases remaining between them. The CDR3 nucleotides are TGTGCCAGCAGCCCGGACCGGCGGGACACCGGGGAGCTGTTTTTT. Its translation: CASSPDRRDTGELFF.

V usage is TRBV19 and J usage is TRBJ1-5, with a weak D call TRBD1 (5 bases). The CDR3 has 14 residues. With 3 bases removed from V and 1 base from J, the gap between germline ends came to 7 bases. Per germline, CDR1 LNHDA and CDR2 SQIVND (reference sequence). CDR3 sequence: CASSIGGSNQPQHF. The CDR3 DNA follows: TGTGCCAGTAGTATTGGGGGAAGCAATCAGCCCCAGCATTTT.

V and J are TRBV5-4 and TRBJ1-3, with D hard to call. Between the trimmed V and J ends, which lost 2 bases and 0 bases, there was a span of 6 bases. The CDR3 is 14 residues long. Germline CDR1 and CDR2: SGHNT and YYREEE (reference sequence). This CDR3 is CASSFWASGNTIYF. The CDR3 DNA sequence: TGTGCCAGCAGCTTCTGGGCCTCTGGAAACACCATATATTTT.

The sample holds many counts of this clonotype. The chain carries TRBV6-6 and TRBJ2-2; 9 bases fit TRBD1. This CDR3 has 15 amino acids. Trimming took 6 bases from V and 6 from J; bases not matched to a gene: 8. Germline V gene sequence: CDR1 MNHNY, CDR2 SVGAGI (reference sequence). The CDR3 loop reads CASRDDRGAAGELFF. As DNA, the CDR3 is TGTGCCAGCAGGGACGACAGGGGGGCGGCCGGGGAGCTGTTTTTT.

This clonotype was observed at least ten times. The genes are TRBV10-3 and TRBJ2-3; 7 bases are shared with TRBD1. The CDR3 covers 16 residues. CDR1 is ENHRY and CDR2 is SYGVKD in the germline V gene. With 6 bases clipped from V and 2 bases from J, the junction kept 11 bases outside the gene matches. In nucleotides, the CDR3 is TGTGCCATCAGCGGAGACAGGGAAAAGGCCACAGATACGCAGTATTTT. Its translation: CAISGDREKATDTQYF.

In its sample, this clonotype was seen many times. A read error may account for a junction end that differs from germline. The V call is TRBV6-5, the J call TRBJ2-3; no definite D call. Germline CDR1 is MNHEY and CDR2 is SVGAGI. The CDR3 runs 14 residues. CDR3: CASSYFANTDTQYF. CDR3 nucleotides: TGTGCCAGCAGCTACTTCGCTAACACAGATACGCAGTATTTT.

This clonotype has only a few counts. This chain joins TRBV27 and TRBJ2-1; unclear D gene. Between the trimmed V and J ends, which lost 3 bases and 6 bases, there was a span of 9 bases. Germline lookup yields CDR1 MNHEY and CDR2 SMNVEV (reference sequence). CDR3 size: 13 residues. The CDR3 here is CASSFNSLNEQFF. The DNA of the CDR3 is TGTGCCAGCAGTTTTAACAGCCTCAATGAGCAGTTCTTC.

This clonotype was counted many times. The rearrangement joins TRBV30 to TRBJ2-3, with no clear D. The length of the CDR3 is 13 residues. V lost 0 bases and J lost 6, with 10 bases in between. Germline V lookup: CDR1 GTSNPN, CDR2 SVGIG (reference sequence). CDR3 protein: CAWSVRHRDTQYF. CDR3 DNA sequence: TGTGCCTGGAGTGTCCGACACCGCGATACGCAGTATTTT.

This clonotype was observed many times. The chain recombines TRBV5-1 with TRBJ2-1; tentative D call: TRBD1 (7 bases). Germline V CDR1 and CDR2: SGHRS, YFSETQ. Trimming left V 4 bases short and J 4 bases short, with 15 bases between. The CDR3 length is 15 residues. The CDR3 protein is CASSPQGGQYNEQFF. In nucleotides, the CDR3 is TGCGCCAGCAGCCCCCAGGGGGGTCAGTACAATGAGCAGTTCTTC.

This clonotype came up many times. The chain uses TRBV6-5 and TRBJ1-6, with D hard to call. There are 16 residues in the CDR3. Germline V gene lookup returns CDR1 MNHEY and CDR2 SVGAGI. V gave up 2 bases and J gave up 3 bases, with 11 bases separating them. The CDR3 nucleotides read TGTGCCAGCAGTTACGACACAGCGCTCTATAATTCACCCCTCCACTTT. It is translated as CASSYDTALYNSPLHF.

The V and J genes are TRBV14 and TRBJ1-4, with D unresolved. The CDR3 sequence is 13 residues long. From germline, CDR1 is SGHDN and CDR2 FVKESK. The V and J ends lost 4 bases and 8 bases respectively, with 11 bases between them. The DNA for the CDR3 is TGTGCCAGCAGCCCTAGCCCTTCGGAAAAACTGTTTTTT. Amino acid sequence: CASSPSPSEKLFF.

This clonotype was picked up many times. The rearrangement uses TRBV20-1 and TRBJ2-5; D uncertain. This CDR3 is built from 12 residues. The germline CDR1 and CDR2 sequences are DFQATT and SNEGSKA (reference sequence). Trimming took off 3 bases at V and 0 bases at J, with 5 bases between the two ends. Written as DNA, the CDR3 is TGCAGTGCTAGGGACCACCAAGAGACCCAGTACTTC. The encoded protein is CSARDHQETQYF.

This clonotype was picked up many times. In nucleotides, the CDR3 is TGCAGTGCTCAGACAGGCCATTTCTATGGCTACACCTTC. Translated: CSAQTGHFYGYTF. The chain couples TRBV20-1 to TRBJ1-2; tentatively, D is TRBD1 (6 bases). This CDR3 is 13 amino acids long. V dropped 5 bases and J dropped 4 bases, with 14 bases sitting between them. CDR1 and CDR2 from the germline V gene are DFQATT and SNEGSKA (reference sequence).